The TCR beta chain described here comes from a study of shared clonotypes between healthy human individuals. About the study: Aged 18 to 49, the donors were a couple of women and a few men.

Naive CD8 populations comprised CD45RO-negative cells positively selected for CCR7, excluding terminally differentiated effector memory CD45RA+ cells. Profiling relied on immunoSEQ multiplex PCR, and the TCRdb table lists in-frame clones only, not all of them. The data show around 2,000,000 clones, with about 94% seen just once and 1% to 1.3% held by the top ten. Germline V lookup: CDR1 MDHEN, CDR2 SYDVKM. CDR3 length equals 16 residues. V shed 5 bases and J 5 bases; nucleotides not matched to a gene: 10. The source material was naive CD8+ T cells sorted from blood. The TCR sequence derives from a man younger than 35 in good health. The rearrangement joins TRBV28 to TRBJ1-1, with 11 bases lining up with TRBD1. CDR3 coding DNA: TGTGCCAGCAGTACTGGGCCCGGACAGGGGGCGACTGAAGCTTTCTTT. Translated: CASSTGPGQGATEAFF.